Listed here are 5 T cell receptor beta chains from one sample, sequenced in a study of neurological immune-mediated disorders. TCRdb reanalysed the 5' RACE reads using MiXCR and keeps one entry per CDR3 protein. The sample contains nearly 60,000 distinct CDR3 sequences, under 3.5% of which appear only once. The sequenced sample was PBMCs. These receptors all stem from a woman aged 55-69 years with multiple sclerosis.

This clonotype was seen a handful of times. A read error may be the cause here, since a much bigger clone is one base away. The gene calls are TRBV29-1 and TRBJ2-7; 9 bases map to TRBD1. CDR1 SQVTM and CDR2 ANQGSEA come from the germline V gene. The V gene end was trimmed by 2 bases and the J gene end by 7 bases; junction bases not matched to a gene: 3. The CDR3 length is 12 residues. CDR3 protein: CSVETGGQEQYF. The CDR3 bases are TGCAGCGTTGAAACAGGGGGCCAAGAGCAGTACTTC.

There are many counts of this clonotype. The chain carries TRBV20-1 and TRBJ2-1; no clear D gene. Trimming removed 0 bases at V and 9 bases at J, with 6 bases between. The CDR3 consists of 11 residues. The germline V gene encodes CDR1 DFQATT and CDR2 SNEGSKA (reference sequence). The CDR3, as DNA: TGCAGTGCTAGAGATCGTGTTGAGCAGTTCTTC. This codes for CSARDRVEQFF.

This clonotype was observed many times. This chain connects TRBV12-3 or TRBV12-4 to TRBJ1-2; D might be TRBD1 (6 bases). The CDR3 spans 15 residues. Trimming pared 3 bases from V and 8 bases from J, leaving 19 bases between. The CDR3, as DNA: TGTGCCAGCAGTTTCGTGGGGGCCCTCACTAACGGCTACACCTTC. Translating it yields CASSFVGALTNGYTF.

This clonotype was seen repeatedly, ten times or more. The chain uses TRBV7-2 and TRBJ1-5; possibly TRBD1 for D (6 bases). The CDR3 runs to 13 residues. Germline V gives CDR1 SGHTA, CDR2 FQGNSA. V lost 4 bases, J lost 6 bases, and 10 bases lay in between. The CDR3 reads CASSSQGSQPQHF. Here the CDR3 DNA reads TGTGCCAGCAGCTCGCAGGGGAGTCAGCCCCAGCATTTT.

This clonotype was observed at least ten times. The chain recombines TRBV14 with TRBJ2-3; maybe TRBD2 (6 bases). CDR3 length equals 12 residues. From germline, CDR1 is SGHDN and CDR2 FVKESK. Trimming cost V 5 bases and J 12 bases, with 15 bases left between them. The CDR3 protein is CASSSGLLFQYF. CDR3 bases: TGTGCCAGCAGCTCGGGACTTCTTTTCCAGTATTTT.